What follows is one T cell receptor beta chain and its context. The repertoire was sequenced with immunoSEQ multiplex PCR; TCRdb's copy has only in-frame clones and lacks some. The sample includes around 100,000 clones, about 90% seen only once; the top ten take over 7.5%. This sample is part of a study of T cell responses to AZD1222 COVID-19 vaccine. Trimming shortened V by 4 bases and J by 0 bases, and 19 bases separated the two germline ends. This CDR3 spans 17 amino acids. The V gene's germline CDR1 is SGHRS and CDR2 YFSETQ. The chain is built from TRBV5-1 and TRBJ1-2; D is possibly TRBD1 (5 bases). The sequence was obtained from an adult in good health. Sequencing was performed on peripheral blood, taken on day 0 of AZD1222 vaccination. Here the CDR3 DNA reads TGCGCCAGCAGCGGTCACCTGGGGGAGGGCGCTAACTATGGCTACACCTTC. Translating gives CASSGHLGEGANYGYTF.